These T cell receptor beta chains were read from a single sample in a study of shared clonotypes between healthy human individuals. Assay used: immunoSEQ multiplex PCR; TCRdb lists only in-frame clones, some missing. The sample shows about 2.4 million clones, approximately 94% of them seen only once. The specimen was naive CD4+ T cells sorted from blood. These receptors were obtained from a man aged 18 to 29 in good health. CDR3s include the opening cysteine and the closing phenylalanine or tryptophan. D genes are given only for firm matches. Clone size, where shown, is once, few, many, or a class for clones that have expanded.

J gene,D gene,clone size,V gene,CDR3 DNA,CDR3 protein
TRBJ2-7,.,.,TRBV7-8,TGTGCCAGCAGCTTTCGCGGGACATATTACGAGGAGCAGTACTTC,CASSFRGTYYEEQYF
TRBJ1-5,.,few,TRBV30,TGTGCCTGGAGTGGGCAGCGGGATCAGCCCCAGCATTTT,CAWSGQRDQPQHF
TRBJ1-1,.,.,TRBV7-9,TGTGCCAGCAGCCCCGTGGGTTTTACTGAAGCTTTCTTT,CASSPVGFTEAFF
TRBJ1-1,.,.,TRBV10-3,TGTGCCATCAGGTTCACAGGGACCACTGAAGCTTTCTTT,CAIRFTGTTEAFF
TRBJ1-3,.,.,TRBV6-1,TGTGCCAGCAGCACAGGTACGAAAGGTACCATATATTTT,CASSTGTKGTIYF
TRBJ2-7,TRBD1,.,TRBV5-1,TGCGCCAGCAGCTTCGACAGGGCTAAGTACTTC,CASSFDRAKYF
TRBJ2-7,.,.,TRBV5-8,TGTGCCAGCAGCCCACGGGACCCCAGGAGCTACGAGCAGTACTTC,CASSPRDPRSYEQYF
TRBJ2-7,.,.,TRBV6-1,TGTGCCAGCAGTGAAAACTTTTGGGTTGAGCAGTACTTC,CASSENFWVEQYF
TRBJ1-5,.,once,TRBV30,TGTGCCTGGAATGGCGGTAGAGGCAATCAGCCCCAGCATTTT,CAWNGGRGNQPQHF
TRBJ1-3,.,.,TRBV10-2,TGCGCCAGCAGTGAGGGTCGGGGGGCTGGAAACACCATATATTTT,CASSEGRGAGNTIYF
TRBJ1-5,.,.,TRBV2,TGTGCCAGCAGTGTCCCGACGGGCAATCAGCCCCAGCATTTT,CASSVPTGNQPQHF
TRBJ1-1,.,.,TRBV5-6,TGTGCCAGCAGCTTGGAGTTCAGGGCGGGTGACACTGAAGCTTTCTTT,CASSLEFRAGDTEAFF
TRBJ2-1,.,.,TRBV28,TGTGCCAGCAGTTCCCCGCGGCAACGGAGAAATGAGCAGTTCTTC,CASSSPRQRRNEQFF
TRBJ2-1,TRBD2,once,TRBV5-1,TGCGCCAGCAGCGCGCCGGGACTAGCGGGGGCAAGGGAGCAGTTCTTC,CASSAPGLAGAREQFF
TRBJ1-5,.,.,TRBV4-1,TGCGCCAGCAGCCAAGAGCTGTTTAATACGCCCCAGCATTTT,CASSQELFNTPQHF
TRBJ2-2,TRBD2,.,TRBV5-1,TGCGCCAGCAGCTTGGGTCTAGCGGACACCGGGGAGCTGTTTTTT,CASSLGLADTGELFF
TRBJ2-7,.,few,TRBV16,TGTGCCAGCAGCTTCGGAGAGAGTCCGAGCTCCTACGAGCAGTACTTC,CASSFGESPSSYEQYF
TRBJ1-4,TRBD1,.,TRBV10-3,TGTGCCACAACAGGGGGCGCGGGGGAAAAACTGTTTTTT,CATTGGAGEKLFF
TRBJ2-7,TRBD1,once,TRBV9,TGTGCCAGCAGCGCGACAGGGACAGACTACGAGCAGTACTTC,CASSATGTDYEQYF
TRBJ1-1,TRBD1,.,TRBV10-3,TGTGCCATCAGTGAGGGACAGGGGAACACTGAAGCTTTCTTT,CAISEGQGNTEAFF
TRBJ2-6,.,.,TRBV5-1,TGCGCCAGCAGCTTGGCCGGAGATGCCGGGGCCAACGTCCTGACTTTC,CASSLAGDAGANVLTF
TRBJ2-3,.,once,TRBV7-3,TGTGCCAGCAGCTTATTTCCGGTGGGTTCAGTCGACGGAGATACGCAGTATTTT,CASSLFPVGSVDGDTQYF
TRBJ2-7,.,.,TRBV11-2,TGTGCCAGCAGCACCTGGAAAACGTCCGCCTACGAGCAGTACTTC,CASSTWKTSAYEQYF
TRBJ2-2,TRBD1,.,TRBV4-1,TGCGCCAGCAGCCAAGATCTCGCAGGGGGCGCCCCCGGGGAGCTGTTTTTT,CASSQDLAGGAPGELFF
TRBJ2-3,TRBD2,.,TRBV6-1,TGTGCCAGCAGTGAGGGGACTAGCGGACGCACAGATACGCAGTATTTT,CASSEGTSGRTDTQYF
TRBJ2-7,.,.,TRBV12-5,TGTGCTAGTGGTTTGAGACAAGGACCATCCTACGAGCAGTACTTC,CASGLRQGPSYEQYF
TRBJ1-1,TRBD1,.,TRBV28,TGTGCCAGCAGTTTAGTAAGTGGGGACAGGGGCACTGAAGCTTTCTTT,CASSLVSGDRGTEAFF
TRBJ2-3,.,.,TRBV5-1,TGCGCCAGCAGCTTAACGGACAGAAGCACAGATACGCAGTATTTT,CASSLTDRSTDTQYF
TRBJ2-1,TRBD2,once,TRBV5-1,TGCGCCAGCAGCTTCAATAGCGGGACCTCCTACAATGAGCAGTTCTTC,CASSFNSGTSYNEQFF
TRBJ1-4,.,.,TRBV2,TGTGCCAGCAGTGACGGCCTGGCAAGAAAACTGTTTTTT,CASSDGLARKLFF
TRBJ2-7,TRBD2,once,TRBV5-1,TGCGCCAGCAGGTCCTGGGCTAGCGGGAGCTACGAGCAGTACTTC,CASRSWASGSYEQYF
TRBJ2-5,.,.,TRBV6-1,TGTGCCAGCTTAAGGGGGGACCGAGAGACCCAGTACTTC,CASLRGDRETQYF
TRBJ1-4,.,.,TRBV7-9,TGTGCCAGCAGCGAATGGACATCGGAGGAAAAACTGTTTTTT,CASSEWTSEEKLFF
TRBJ1-1,.,.,TRBV5-6,TGTGCCAGCAGCTTTATCAGGGGAACTGAAGCTTTCTTT,CASSFIRGTEAFF
TRBJ2-5,TRBD2,.,TRBV30,TGTGCCTGGAGTAAACTAGCGGAAGAGACCCAGTACTTC,CAWSKLAEETQYF
TRBJ2-5,.,.,TRBV15,TGTGCCACCAGCAGGGGCCCTGGGGAGACCCAGTACTTC,CATSRGPGETQYF
TRBJ1-1,.,.,TRBV2,TGTGCCAGCAGTGAAAGGAGTTGGGACACTGAAGCTTTCTTT,CASSERSWDTEAFF
TRBJ2-1,TRBD1,.,TRBV7-9,TGTGCCAGCAGCCCCGGGACAGGGGACAGCTCCTACAATGAGCAGTTCTTC,CASSPGTGDSSYNEQFF
TRBJ1-4,.,.,TRBV4-1,TGCGCCAGCAGCCAAGAAGGGGGATCTGGGGAAAAACTGTTTTTT,CASSQEGGSGEKLFF
TRBJ2-1,.,.,TRBV9,TGTGCCAGCAGCGTAGTTGGGGGAGAGGGGAACGATGAGCAGTTCTTC,CASSVVGGEGNDEQFF
TRBJ2-3,TRBD2,.,TRBV5-4,TGTGCCAGCAGCTTACTAGCGGGGGGCACAGATACGCAGTATTTT,CASSLLAGGTDTQYF
TRBJ2-1,.,.,TRBV19,TGTGCCAGTAGTATATCTAGCGCCATCGTAAACAATGAGCAGTTCTTC,CASSISSAIVNNEQFF